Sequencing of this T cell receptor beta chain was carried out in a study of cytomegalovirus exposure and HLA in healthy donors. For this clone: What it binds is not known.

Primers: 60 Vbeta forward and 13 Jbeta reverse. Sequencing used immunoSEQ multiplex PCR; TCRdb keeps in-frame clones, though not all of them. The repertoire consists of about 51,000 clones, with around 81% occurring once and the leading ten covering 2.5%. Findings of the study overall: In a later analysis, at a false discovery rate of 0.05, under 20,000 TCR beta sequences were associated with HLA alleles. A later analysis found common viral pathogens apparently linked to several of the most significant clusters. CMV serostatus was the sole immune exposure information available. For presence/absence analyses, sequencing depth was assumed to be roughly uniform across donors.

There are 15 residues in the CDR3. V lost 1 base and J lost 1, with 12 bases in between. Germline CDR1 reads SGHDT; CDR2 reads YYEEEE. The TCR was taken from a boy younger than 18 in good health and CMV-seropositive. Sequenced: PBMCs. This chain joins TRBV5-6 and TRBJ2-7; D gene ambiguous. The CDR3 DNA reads TGTGCCAGCAGCTTGCCAGGTATAGATTCCTACGAGCAGTACTTC. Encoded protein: CASSLPGIDSYEQYF.